This TCR beta chain was retrieved from a study of T cells after yellow fever vaccination. Study-wide results and limits: Sorted repertoires could include abundant contaminating clonotypes from bulk cells. Weaker overall, the secondary response nonetheless peaked faster (day 5 versus 15). Primary-vaccination clones mostly resurfaced post-booster (96% CD4, more than 85% CD8).

The CDR3 length is 15 residues. Germline values: CDR1 SGHVS, CDR2 FNYEAQ. Trimming pared 2 bases from V and 2 bases from J, leaving 13 bases between. In TCRdb, the 5' RACE reads were re-called with MiXCR into one record per CDR3 protein. This table has just under 600,000 distinct CDR3 sequences, 13% appearing once. Concerning this clonotype itself: The antigen is unknown.

This clonotype was obtained from a young man who received the YFV17D yellow fever vaccine. The chain uses TRBV7-6 and TRBJ2-7; D not resolved. Sequences were derived from PBMCs, sampled on the day of the yellow fever booster vaccination. The CDR3 region is CASSLMVSAPYEQYF. The DNA for the CDR3 is TGTGCCAGCAGCTTAATGGTTTCAGCGCCCTACGAGCAGTACTTC.